A single sample gave rise to the 23 T cell receptor beta chains below, sequenced in a study of blood T cell repertoires in COVID-19. Assay used: immunoSEQ multiplex PCR; TCRdb lists only in-frame clones, some missing. The table shows hundreds of thousands of clones, with approximately 80% occurring only once. Input material: peripheral blood. The receptors originated from a woman of 80 years or more with active or convalescent COVID-19.

This chain uses TRBV15 with TRBJ1-1; no definite D call. The CDR3 has 13 amino acids. The germline V and J ends were trimmed by 5 bases and 1 base, with 8 bases remaining between them. Per germline, CDR1 LNHNV and CDR2 YYDKDF (reference sequence). Written as DNA, the CDR3 is TGTGCCACCAGCGGTCAGGAGAACACTGAAGCTTTCTTT. Encoded protein: CATSGQENTEAFF.

The genes are TRBV21-1 and TRBJ2-7; TRBD2 is taken as the D call from the table, unchecked against the DNA. TRBV21-1 is a recognized pseudogene. The CDR3 runs 15 residues. Here the CDR3 reads CASSSPLILLYEQYF. The CDR3 DNA sequence: TGTGCCAGCAGCTCCCCTCTTATCTTACTCTACGAGCAGTACTTC.

The V and J genes are TRBV3-1 (or the pseudogene TRBV3-2) and TRBJ2-7; a possible D gene is TRBD2 (5 bases). This CDR3 spans 14 amino acids. Per germline, CDR1 LGHDT and CDR2 YNNKEL (reference sequence). Trimming left V 0 bases short and J 1 base short, with 7 bases between. CDR3 region: CASSQEERSYEQYF. DNA of the CDR3: TGTGCCAGCAGCCAAGAGGAGCGGTCCTACGAGCAGTACTTC.

The chain combines TRBV30 with TRBJ2-1; perhaps TRBD1 as D (5 bases). With 3 bases removed from V and 0 bases from J, the gap between germline ends came to 12 bases. The CDR3 is 15 amino acids. Germline assignment: CDR1 GTSNPN and CDR2 SVGIG (reference sequence). The CDR3 DNA reads as TGTGCCTGGAGGGGAAGGGGCAGCTCCTACAATGAGCAGTTCTTC. This codes for CAWRGRGSSYNEQFF.

This rearrangement joins TRBV7-9 to TRBJ2-1; perhaps TRBD2 as D (6 bases). V lost 0 bases and J lost 8, with 17 bases in between. CDR1 and CDR2 from the germline V gene are SEHNR and FQNEAQ (reference sequence). This CDR3 region has 16 residues. CDR3 region: CASSLARQGGGYEQFF. The DNA for the CDR3 is TGTGCCAGCAGCTTAGCGAGGCAGGGAGGCGGCTATGAGCAGTTCTTC.

CDR3 DNA sequence: TGTGCCAGCAGCTTAGGCGGGGGGGCCGGGTACGAGCAGTACTTC. It codes for CASSLGGGAGYEQYF. The V call is TRBV11-3, the J call TRBJ2-7; 9 bases match TRBD2. The CDR3 is 15 residues long. Germline V gene data show CDR1 as SGHNT and CDR2 as YENEEA. The junction had 5 bases not matched to a gene; V was cut back by 1 base and J by 4 bases. The variable domain in full, completed from reference TRBV11-3 and TRBJ2-7, reads EAGVVQSPRYKIIEKKQPVAFWCNPISGHNTLYWYLQNLGQGPELLIRYENEEAVDDSQLPKDRFSAERLKGVDSTLKIQPAELGDSAVYLCASSLGGGAGYEQYFGPGTRLTVT.

The chain combines TRBV19 with TRBJ2-5, with 10 bases identical to TRBD1. The CDR3 has 14 amino acids. CDR1 and CDR2 from the germline V gene are LNHDA and SQIVND (reference sequence). Trimming cost V 7 bases and J 5 bases; bases outside gene matches: 7. This CDR3 reads CASKRGQGMETQYF. DNA for the CDR3: TGTGCCAGTAAAAGGGGACAGGGGATGGAGACCCAGTACTTC.

This clone was seen only once. The V gene is TRBV24-1, the J gene TRBJ2-3; 7 bases align to TRBD2. V lost 8 bases, J lost 3 bases, and 4 bases stayed unmatched. This CDR3 is 13 amino acids long. Germline CDR1 reads KGHDR; CDR2 reads SFDVKD. CDR3 DNA sequence: TGTGCCACCAACGGAGCGGGGACAGATACGCAGTATTTT. It codes for CATNGAGTDTQYF.

This clone was detected once. The genes are TRBV4-1 and TRBJ2-1; a weak D match, TRBD2 (5 bases). The V gene's germline CDR1 is MGHRA and CDR2 YSYEKL. This CDR3 contains 15 residues. V lost 0 bases to trimming and J lost 7 bases, with 13 bases between them. CDR3: CASSQESSAENEQFF. CDR3 bases: TGCGCCAGCAGCCAAGAATCATCAGCGGAGAATGAGCAGTTCTTC.

This chain joins TRBV24-1 and TRBJ2-1, with D perhaps matching TRBD2 (6 bases). The CDR3 covers 12 residues. From germline, CDR1 is KGHDR and CDR2 SFDVKD. V lost 8 bases, J lost 12 bases, and 16 bases lay in between. This CDR3 reads CATNRTKRRQFF. The CDR3 DNA follows: TGTGCCACCAATCGGACTAAGCGGCGGCAGTTCTTC.

This clone appeared a few times. The J gene is TRBJ1-5, the V gene TRBV7-9; the match to TRBD1 covers 10 bases. The germline CDR1 and CDR2 sequences are SEHNR and FQNEAQ (reference sequence). The CDR3 runs to 18 residues. J was trimmed by 0 bases and V by 4 bases; bases with no gene match: 9. The CDR3 bases are TGTGCCAGCAGCTCAACTCCGGGACAGGGGTATAGCAATCAGCCCCAGCATTTT. Translating gives CASSSTPGQGYSNQPQHF.

V gene TRBV7-7 combines with J gene TRBJ2-5; 15 bases match TRBD2. This CDR3 has 16 residues. Germline CDR1 reads SSHAT; CDR2 reads FNYEAQ (reference sequence). The V gene end was trimmed by 5 bases and the J gene end by 4 bases; junction bases not matched to a gene: 5. This chain's CDR3 is CASSPWTSGRGETQYF. In nucleotides, the CDR3 is TGTGCCAGCAGCCCCTGGACTAGCGGGAGGGGAGAGACCCAGTACTTC.

The gene calls are TRBV2 and TRBJ2-1; 7 bases fit TRBD2. Per germline, CDR1 SNHLY and CDR2 FYNNEI. With 8 bases clipped from V and 2 bases from J, the junction kept 15 bases outside the gene matches. CDR3 length: 17 residues. CDR3 residues: CASRERDAGVTYNEQFF. The CDR3 nucleotides are TGTGCCAGCCGAGAAAGAGACGCGGGAGTAACCTACAATGAGCAGTTCTTC.

Turning to this clone: This specimen includes other DNA sequences encoding the same CDR3. The chain employs TRBV28 and TRBJ1-1, with a possible D match to TRBD1 (6 bases). The CDR3 has 14 residues. Germline CDR1 reads MDHEN; CDR2 reads SYDVKM. Trimming left V 2 bases short and J 4 bases short, with 11 bases between. CDR3 loop: CASSLVQGGTEAFF. The CDR3 DNA is TGTGCCAGCAGTTTAGTACAGGGCGGCACTGAAGCTTTCTTT.

This CDR3 reads CASGLTANTEAFF. CDR3 sequence (DNA): TGTGCTAGTGGTCTGACAGCGAACACTGAAGCTTTCTTT. V usage is TRBV12-5 and J usage is TRBJ1-1; D perhaps matches TRBD1 (5 bases). The CDR3 runs 13 residues. Trimming removed 5 bases from V and 1 base from J, with 8 bases in between. CDR1 and CDR2 (germline): LGHNT, FRNRAP.

The CDR3 is CASSFEALPNYGYTF. CDR3 DNA sequence: TGTGCCAGCTCCTTCGAGGCACTACCTAACTATGGCTACACCTTC. The chain is built from TRBV18 and TRBJ1-2; D gene uncertain. CDR1 is KGHSH and CDR2 is LQKENI in the germline V gene. Trimming shortened V by 6 bases and J by 0 bases, and 14 bases separated the two germline ends. The CDR3 consists of 15 residues.

This sequence joins TRBV14 and TRBJ2-3; D gene ambiguous. The germline V gene has CDR1 SGHDN and CDR2 FVKESK. CDR3 length: 12 amino acids. Trimming left V 1 base short and J 4 bases short, with 3 bases between. CDR3 in DNA: TGTGCCAGCAGCCAAGGAGCAGATACGCAGTATTTT. Its protein is CASSQGADTQYF.

The chain combines TRBV10-3 with TRBJ1-2; D gene uncertain. Trimming pared 4 bases from V and 2 bases from J, leaving 11 bases between. The length of the CDR3 is 14 residues. The V gene's germline CDR1 is ENHRY and CDR2 SYGVKD. The CDR3 DNA reads as TGTGCCATCAGTGGTACACAATTAAACTATGGCTACACCTTC. Translating it yields CAISGTQLNYGYTF.

This clone occurred once. J is TRBJ2-3 and V is TRBV5-1; TRBD2 matches 11 bases. Germline CDR1 reads SGHRS; CDR2 reads YFSETQ. CDR3 length equals 14 residues. V was clipped by 4 bases and J by 11 bases; unmatched bases: 9. CDR3 in amino acids: CASSLSTSGGQQYF. CDR3 nucleotide sequence: TGCGCCAGCAGCCTGAGTACTAGCGGGGGTCAGCAGTATTTT.

This chain uses TRBV4-3 with TRBJ2-4; 10 positions agree with TRBD2. Germline CDR1 LGHNA, CDR2 YSLEER. V shed 0 bases and J 3 bases; nucleotides not matched to a gene: 17. CDR3 length: 21 residues. The CDR3 coding sequence is TGCGCCAGCAGCCAAGATCTCCTAGCGGGGGCCCGCTCGCCAGGCAAAAACATTCAGTACTTC. Protein: CASSQDLLAGARSPGKNIQYF.

The chain couples TRBV24-1 to TRBJ2-1; TRBD1 might be the D (6 bases). The CDR3 runs 13 residues. Germline V gene data show CDR1 as KGHDR and CDR2 as SFDVKD. Trimming stripped 7 bases from V and 10 bases from J, with 16 bases between. CDR3 region: CATRWTDLGEQFF. The CDR3 region has the DNA TGTGCCACCAGATGGACAGATCTGGGCGAGCAGTTCTTC.

This clone was found once. The V and J genes are TRBV30 and TRBJ1-4; D is unresolved. Germline V gene data show CDR1 as GTSNPN and CDR2 as SVGIG (reference sequence). Trimming took 0 bases from V and 10 from J, leaving 15 bases between them. The CDR3 totals 14 residues. DNA of the CDR3: TGTGCCTGGAGTGTACAGACCTGGGGAGGAAAACTGTTTTTT. It codes for CAWSVQTWGGKLFF. The full variable domain, with the rest looked up from reference TRBV30 and TRBJ1-4, is SQTIHQWPATLVQPVGSPLSLECTVEGTSNPNLYWYRQAAGRGLQLLFYSVGIGQISSEVPQNLSASRPQDRQFILSSKKLLLSDSGFYLCAWSVQTWGGKLFFGSGTQLSVL.

This clone has a handful of counts. The V call is TRBV4-1, the J call TRBJ2-7, with TRBD2 identical over 10 bases. Germline loops: CDR1 MGHRA, CDR2 YSYEKL. V was clipped by 7 bases and J by 7 bases; unmatched bases: 22. This CDR3 is 18 amino acids long. CDR3 sequence reads: CASTLGQGGPSGSKEQYF. The CDR3 DNA follows: TGCGCCAGCACCTTAGGACAGGGCGGGCCTAGCGGGAGTAAAGAGCAGTACTTC.